The T cell receptor beta chain described here comes from a study of early T cells in non-severe SARS-CoV-2 infection. Study background: Chains from this unsorted whole-blood bulk RNA could not be paired.

With regard to this clonotype: The antigen is not known.

This CDR3 is built from 11 residues. The germline V gene has CDR1 MNHEY and CDR2 SVGEGT. V dropped 10 bases and J dropped 6 bases, with 13 bases sitting between them. The study, taken as a whole, reports: Matches to VDJdb favored anti-spike CD8 responses and missed private and CD4 specificities.

TCRdb passed the 5' RACE reads through MiXCR, listing each CDR3 protein once. This table has approximately 85,000 distinct CDR3 sequences, over 9% appearing once. The V gene is TRBV6-2 or TRBV6-3, the J gene TRBJ2-7, with D hard to call. The sequencing input was whole blood. This TCR was recovered from an adult who was a healthcare worker with PCR-confirmed SARS-CoV-2 infection or an uninfected control (not recorded which). CDR3 amino acids: CAISNGGEQYF. CDR3 nucleotides: TGTGCCATCAGCAATGGCGGCGAGCAGTACTTC.